Listed below are T cell receptor beta chains from one sample, sequenced in a study of control samples from healthy donors and cancer patients. Clones were sequenced by immunoSEQ multiplex PCR, and TCRdb holds only the in-frame ones, with some missing. The table includes approximately 150,000 clones, 88% detected once. Sequencing input: blood. The source of these receptors is a man between 18 and 29 years old in good health. The CDR3 runs from the conserved cysteine through the conserved F or W. D genes are given only for firm matches. Rows may omit the clone size; those that give it use once, few, many or a size class.

TRBJ1-1 . TRBV14 . TGTGCCAGCAGCCGCATGAGAGGATCGACTGAAGCTTTCTTT CASSRMRGSTEAFF
TRBJ1-1 . TRBV4-3 . TGCGCCAGCAGCCAAGGGGACTTAAACACTGAAGCTTTCTTT CASSQGDLNTEAFF
TRBJ1-3 . TRBV19 . TGTGCCAGTAGTATCACGCGGGCTGGAAACACCATATATTTT CASSITRAGNTIYF
TRBJ2-2 . TRBV6-4 . TGTGCCAGCAGTGAACCGAACACCGGGGAGCTGTTTTTT CASSEPNTGELFF
TRBJ2-1 . TRBV29-1 . TGCAGCGTTGGTACGGCTTACAATGAGCAGTTCTTC CSVGTAYNEQFF
TRBJ2-3 . TRBV15 . TGTGCCACCAGCAGAGAAGTCACAGATACGCAGTATTTT CATSREVTDTQYF
TRBJ2-2 once TRBV19 TRBD2 TGTGCCAGTAGTACACCCCCAAGCGGGGGCGCAACCGGGGAGCTGTTTTTT CASSTPPSGGATGELFF
TRBJ2-2 . TRBV11-2 . TGTGCCAGCAGCCGGAGCGGGACATCGGAAACCGGGGAGCTGTTTTTT CASSRSGTSETGELFF
TRBJ2-7 . TRBV9 . TGTGCCAGCAGCCCCGGAGGGGGGGGCGGCGACGAGCAGTACTTC CASSPGGGGGDEQYF
TRBJ1-1 . TRBV2 . TGTGCCAGCAGTTCTTTTACGGGGGACTCTGAAGCTTTCTTT CASSSFTGDSEAFF
TRBJ1-5 few TRBV12-5 . TGTGCTAGTGGTTTGGGAGATCAGCCCCAGCATTTT CASGLGDQPQHF
TRBJ2-5 . TRBV5-1 . TGCGCCAGCAGCACGGACTGGTCCGAAGAGACCCAGTACTTC CASSTDWSEETQYF
TRBJ2-7 once TRBV21-1 . TGTGCCAGCAGCAAAGCGGAAAAAACAGGGTGTTCGTACGAGCAGTACTTC CASSKAEKTGCSYEQYF
TRBJ1-4 . TRBV7-8 . TGTGCCAGCAGCTTATCTAGGACAGCGGGGGGTGCAACTAATGAAAAACTGTTTTTT CASSLSRTAGGATNEKLFF
TRBJ2-3 . TRBV3-1/TRBV3-2 . TGTGCCAGCAGCCAAGCTACGGAGTCGGATACGCAGTATTTT CASSQATESDTQYF
TRBJ1-6 once TRBV5-6 . TGTGCCAGCAGCTCTATCCAGTCTCATTCACCCCTCCACTTT CASSSIQSHSPLHF
TRBJ1-1 . TRBV9 . TGTGCCAGCAGCGTAGCGGTTGAGGACACTGAAGCTTTCTTT CASSVAVEDTEAFF
TRBJ1-5 . TRBV12-3/TRBV12-4 . TGTGCCAGCAGTTTATCAGGGCGGGGGCCCCAGCATTTT CASSLSGRGPQHF
TRBJ1-3 . TRBV18 . TGTGCCAGCTCACCATTTACAGATTCGTCTGGAAACACCATATATTTT CASSPFTDSSGNTIYF
TRBJ1-4 . TRBV7-8 . TGTGCCAGCAGCCGGGACCTTAATGAAAAACTGTTTTTT CASSRDLNEKLFF